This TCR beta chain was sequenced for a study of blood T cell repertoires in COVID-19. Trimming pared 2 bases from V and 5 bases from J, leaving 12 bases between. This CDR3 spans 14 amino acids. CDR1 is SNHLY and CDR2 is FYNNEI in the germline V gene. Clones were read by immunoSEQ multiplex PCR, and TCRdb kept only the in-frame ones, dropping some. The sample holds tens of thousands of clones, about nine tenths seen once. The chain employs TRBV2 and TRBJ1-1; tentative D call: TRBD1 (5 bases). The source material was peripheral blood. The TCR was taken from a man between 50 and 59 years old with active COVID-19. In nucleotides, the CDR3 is TGTGCCAGCAGTGAACTTGGCAGGGAAACTGAAGCTTTCTTT. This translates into CASSELGRETEAFF.